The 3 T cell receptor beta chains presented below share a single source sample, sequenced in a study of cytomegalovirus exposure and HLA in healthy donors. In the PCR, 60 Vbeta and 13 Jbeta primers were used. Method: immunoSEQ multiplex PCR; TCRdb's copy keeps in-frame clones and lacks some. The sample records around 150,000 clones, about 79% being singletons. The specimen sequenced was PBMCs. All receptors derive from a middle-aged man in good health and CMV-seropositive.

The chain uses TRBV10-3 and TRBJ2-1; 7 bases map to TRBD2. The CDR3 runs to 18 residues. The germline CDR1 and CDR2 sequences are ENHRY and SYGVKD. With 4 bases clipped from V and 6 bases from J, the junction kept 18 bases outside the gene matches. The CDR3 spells CAISATETTSPLGNEQFF. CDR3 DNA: TGTGCCATCAGTGCGACAGAGACGACTAGCCCGTTGGGCAATGAGCAGTTCTTC.

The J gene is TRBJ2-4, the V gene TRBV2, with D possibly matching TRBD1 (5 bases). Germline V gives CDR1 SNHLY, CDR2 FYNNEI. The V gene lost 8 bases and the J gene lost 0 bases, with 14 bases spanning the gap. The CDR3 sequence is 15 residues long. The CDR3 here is CASVVQGVAKNIQYF. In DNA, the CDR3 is TGTGCCAGCGTTGTGCAGGGTGTAGCCAAAAACATTCAGTACTTC.

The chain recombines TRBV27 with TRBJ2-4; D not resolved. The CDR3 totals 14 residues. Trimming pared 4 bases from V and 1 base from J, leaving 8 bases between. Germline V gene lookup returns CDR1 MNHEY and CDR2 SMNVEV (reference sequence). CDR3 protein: CASSSSGAKNIQYF. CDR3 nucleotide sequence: TGTGCCAGCAGTTCTTCCGGGGCCAAAAACATTCAGTACTTC.